What follows is one T cell receptor (beta chain) and its context. No antigen is known for it. No base quality information exists; no much larger clone differs at one position. RNA was extracted with the RNeasy kit and roughly 0.5 to 1 ug was reverse transcribed using random hexamers. TCR beta CDR3 regions were amplified with the immunoSEQ multiplex PCR assay covering 54 Vbeta and 13 Jbeta segments. PCR amplification bias was corrected by using a synthetic template baseline for primer optimization and computational correction. Concerning the study's data processing: Reads were annotated to V, D and J genes according to IMGT and were analyzed with immunoSEQ Analyzer, with only productive sequences retained. Clonality was computed as one minus Shannon entropy normalized by log2 of the number of productive unique sequences. For each patient and control, public and private clones were evaluated among the 100 most prevalent clones. Clones were defined as Susac-specific when absent from the healthy and MS cohorts, from about 1,100 published viral clones and from other ImmuneACCESS disease sequences. Through fastp at Q25 and MiXCR, TCRdb rebuilt clones from the public reads, retaining in-frame beta chains. All rows with the same CDR3 protein become a single entry with the most common DNA and genes. The V and J calls were determined by TCRdb, not by the authors. The sample table records some 190,000 distinct CDR3 sequences; roughly 93% of these occur just once. Approximately 0.15% of the sample is taken by the ten largest.

The source of the sample is a study of CD8 T cells in Susac syndrome (dated by TCRdb to between 2017 and 2020). In terms of the full investigation: Among the Susac syndrome patients who were sequenced, clinically active disease was present in over 5 and clinical remission was observed in fewer than ten. At blood withdrawal, Susac syndrome patients were either therapy-naive, taking corticosteroids (in some cases with IVIg as well), or taking IVIg alone. Repertoire sequencing was used to test whether CD8+ T cell activation and differentiation in Susac syndrome was antigen driven. The research as a whole found: The CD4+ T cell repertoire of patients with Susac syndrome showed no detectable clonal expansion. The number of individuals in the TCR sequencing and HLA analysis was acknowledged as relatively small.

High-throughput TCR beta sequencing profiled peripheral blood CD8+ and CD4+ T cells from healthy donors, Susac syndrome patients and multiple sclerosis patients. Susac syndrome patients met recently defined diagnostic criteria for definite or probable disease. Bulk CD8+ and CD4+ T cells were purified by magnetic negative isolation, whereas CD8+ TEMRA cells were enriched by FACS. Blood was drawn into EDTA tubes, processed within 24 hours, and PBMCs were isolated by density gradient centrifugation. PBMCs intended for TCR sequencing were cryopreserved in liquid nitrogen and thawed later in a water bath at 37 degrees C. A purity of at least 90% was achieved for sorted or isolated CD4+, CD8+ and CD8+ TEMRA cells. This clonotype was obtained from a human donor with Susac syndrome. The sample was CD4+ T cells from PBMCs.

The sequenced DNA is TGTGCCAGCAGCCTAGTGCGAGGACAGGGCTACGAGCAGTACTTC. Translated, this gives CASSLVRGQGYEQYF. The chain employs TRBV3-1 and TRBJ2-7, with 8 central nucleotides matching TRBD1. Trimming leaves V shorter by 4 bases and J shorter by 3 bases, with the junction holding 8 bases beyond the gene matches. The germline V gene (reference sequence) provides CDR1 LGHDT and CDR2 YNNKEL. The CDR3, from cysteine to phenylalanine, totals 15 residues. Only the CDR3 portion is preserved as DNA: 45 bases, with reading frame beginning at the first base.